The clone carrying this T cell receptor beta chain has a single count. The antigen remains undetermined. This record comes from a study of T cell responses to AZD1222 COVID-19 vaccine. Study results and limitations: As reported, nearly half of all spike-specific TCRs target variant regions that are unmutated. Donors skewed white British and female; clonal diversity was possibly underestimated.

Germline values: CDR1 MNHEY, CDR2 SVGAGI. Trimming pared 2 bases from V and 3 bases from J, leaving 7 bases between. The CDR3 totals 14 residues. TCRdb keeps only in-frame clones here, not all; method: immunoSEQ multiplex PCR. In the table there are 83,000 or so clones, more than 75% of which are singletons. Source: peripheral blood, taken on day 0 of MenACWY control vaccination. This sequence was found in an adult in good health. The chain uses TRBV6-5 and TRBJ2-2; D may correspond to TRBD1 or TRBD2 (5 bases each). The CDR3 DNA reads as TGTGCCAGCAGTTACGGGGGAGACACCGGGGAGCTGTTTTTT. Its protein is CASSYGGDTGELFF.